This is a list of T cell receptor beta chains from one sample in a study of PD-1 blockade in classical Hodgkin lymphoma. Method: immunoSEQ multiplex PCR; TCRdb's copy keeps in-frame clones and lacks some. The table has approximately 28,000 clones, 70% to 85% seen once; the top ten hold roughly 0.52%. Material: CD4+ T cells from blood, obtained before the fourth cycle of nivolumab. The receptors were sampled from a human donor with classical Hodgkin lymphoma. The CDR3 runs from the conserved cysteine through the conserved F or W.

length	V	CDR3
13	TRBV11-2	CASSPKGGTEAFF
12	TRBV30	CAWSAGRNTIYF
13	TRBV30	CAWAGTGSREQYF
12	TRBV9	CASSANTGELFF
14	TRBV9	CASSVQGTNYGYTF
16	TRBV10-2	CASSDSPYSYNSPLHF
17	TRBV5-4	CASSLGSAGPNTGELFF
14	TRBV2	CASSVEGSSQPQHF
15	TRBV5-1	CASSSGQGSSYEQYF
15	TRBV7-9	CASSLTQGPNQPQHF
13	TRBV2	CASSSGQKNIQYF
14	TRBV4-1	CASSQELAGDTQYF
18	TRBV5-5	CASSLDPGGYDSNQPQHF
15	TRBV7-6	CASSLGTASFQPQHF
14	TRBV6-6	CASISANYGNTIYF
14	TRBV27	CASSLFEGWYEQYF
14	TRBV29-1	CSVKDRASTDTQYF
13	TRBV7-2	CASRRNRGTEAFF
13	TRBV6-8	CAPIEGADSPLHF
14	TRBV25-1	CASSEYGTHYEQYF
15	TRBV19	CASSTIQGRGETQYF
12	TRBV10-2	CASSEGNTEAFF
13	TRBV10-3	CAIRPGQNTEAFF
12	TRBV18	CASSEDNEKLFF
13	TRBV7-3	CASSSQGGETQYF
14	TRBV6-4	CASSDSSGAQPQHF
15	TRBV4-1	CASSQDWGQETEAFF
15	TRBV7-3	CASSFSGGSTGELFF
13	TRBV7-6	CASSGEGAQPQHF
15	TRBV9	CASSVAGGKDYEQYF
14	TRBV7-9	CASSLRTGEFLQYF
15	TRBV5-1	CASSLEATGGEKLFF
17	TRBV27	CASSLGHRTGWNTEAFF
13	TRBV19	CATSTSAQETQYF
14	TRBV5-1	CASSLLGREETQYF
15	TRBV25-1	CASSEAGTSFFEQYF
15	TRBV5-5	CASSPGTGKIYGYTF
15	TRBV4-1	CASSHPTEGSYEQYF
15	TRBV11-3	CASSPRTGSSYEQYF
12	TRBV10-3	CAISEGGGTQYF
13	TRBV19	CASSIELIETQYF
15	TRBV11-2	CASSLVVFLEEKLFF
14	TRBV28	CASRRPGQADGYTF
16	TRBV28	CASSPRGAAVSSRYTF
15	TRBV10-2	CASSESMGAVYGYTF
14	TRBV9	CASSVPNSNQPQHF
13	TRBV6-5	CASSRGRHTEAFF
12	TRBV18	CASSPEDSPLHF
13	TRBV10-3	CAISETREETQYF
13	TRBV6-6	CASSGQGNSPLHF
14	TRBV5-1	CASRFRDRGNTIYF
17	TRBV18	CASSLKGSGPRTDTQYF
18	TRBV28	CASSLWQGDSSGANVLTF
15	TRBV25-1	CASTMKTGAGNTIYF
15	TRBV5-1	CASSRPGGGGSEAFF